Reported below is one T cell receptor beta chain. Antigen: not known. This specimen belongs to a study of cytomegalovirus exposure and HLA in healthy donors. Overall study results and limits: An analysis that came later showed most CMV-associated TCR beta chains appearing HLA-restricted. A later analysis by the authors found several of the most significant clusters apparently linked to common viral pathogens. Most subjects' HLA-A and HLA-B alleles were reportedly predicted from TCR beta sequences.

PCR involved 60 Vbeta and 13 Jbeta primers. Here immunoSEQ multiplex PCR was the method, and the copy in TCRdb shows in-frame clones only, minus some. The sample has a few hundred thousand clones; about 75% are singletons. The sample comprised PBMCs. The clonotype originates from a young man in good health and CMV-seronegative.

The CDR3 DNA reads TGTGCCAGCAGCCCCTGGACTAGCGGGACGGGATGGGGCGCTGAGACCCAGTACTTC. Translating gives CASSPWTSGTGWGAETQYF. The V call is TRBV7-9, the J call TRBJ2-5, with 12 nucleotides matching TRBD2. V was clipped by 5 bases and J by 5 bases; unmatched bases: 18. This CDR3 region has 19 residues. Germline V CDR1 and CDR2: SEHNR, FQNEAQ (reference sequence).